This TCR beta chain is from a study of cytomegalovirus exposure and HLA in healthy donors. This CDR3 contains 14 residues. Germline CDR1 is MNHEY and CDR2 is SMNVEV (reference sequence). The junction had 1 base not matched to a gene; V was cut back by 4 bases and J by 2 bases. 13 Jbeta primers and 60 Vbeta primers were used for the PCR. The data were produced by immunoSEQ multiplex PCR, yet TCRdb's version contains in-frame clones alone and is incomplete. The sample carries approximately 170,000 clones, approximately 88% recorded once. The sequence was obtained from a boy aged 2 to 10 in good health and CMV-seronegative. The chain is built from TRBV27 and TRBJ2-1; 8 bases match TRBD2. Source material: PBMCs. The CDR3 coding sequence is TGTGCCAGCAGTTGGGGACTAGCCTACAATGAGCAGTTCTTC. As protein: CASSWGLAYNEQFF.